Detailed here is one T cell receptor (beta chain). The assay was immunoSEQ multiplex PCR, and TCRdb's table has in-frame clones only and misses some. The sample holds 35,000 to 45,000 clones, approximately 80% seen once. Tumor samples were taken before definitive surgery or chemotherapy. This CDR3 has 12 residues. CDR1 and CDR2 (germline): LNHNV, YYDKDF (reference sequence). The V gene lost 4 bases and the J gene lost 4 bases, with 7 bases spanning the gap. This sample stems from a study of high-grade serous ovarian cancer treatment subgroups. The source material was tumor tissue. The J gene is TRBJ1-2, the V gene TRBV15, with D hard to call. The clonotype originates from a human donor with high-grade serous ovarian cancer. The CDR3 DNA sequence: TGTGCCACCAGCAACAGAGGCTATGGCTACACCTTC. Translation gives CATSNRGYGYTF.